A single sample gave rise to the 31 T cell receptor beta chains below, sequenced in a study of radiation and T cells in renal cell carcinoma. Time point noted: baseline pretreatment blood. Treatment specified: 15 Gy SBRT to primary tumor, nephrectomy 4 weeks later. Libraries were prepared by immunoSEQ multiplex PCR; TCRdb keeps only in-frame clonotypes and omits some of them. Of 140,000 to 150,000 clones listed, about 88% are singletons. The material was blood, obtained from a patient whose treatment included radiotherapy and nephrectomy. The source is a woman aged 65 to 85 with renal cell carcinoma.

This clone was counted between two and nine times. V is TRBV6-5 and J is TRBJ1-1; a weak D match, TRBD1 (5 bases). This CDR3 has 13 amino acids. CDR1 is MNHEY, CDR2 SVGAGI, per germline. The ends were cut back, 5 bases at V and 13 bases at J, with 20 bases in the middle. The CDR3 protein is CASSNKGKSIFFF. The CDR3 coding sequence is TGTGCCAGCAGTAACAAGGGGAAATCAATCTTTTTCTTT.

This chain links TRBV5-4 with TRBJ1-3; a possible D gene is TRBD1 (5 bases). This CDR3 has 15 amino acids. V lost 0 bases and J lost 4, with 11 bases in between. Germline loops: CDR1 SGHNT, CDR2 YYREEE (reference sequence). The CDR3 nucleotides are TGTGCCAGCAGCTTGGGAAGGGGAACCGGAAACACCATATATTTT. It encodes CASSLGRGTGNTIYF. The variable domain in full, with the rest retrieved from reference TRBV5-4 and TRBJ1-3, is ETGVTQSPTHLIKTRGQQVTLRCSSQSGHNTVSWYQQALGQGPQFIFQYYREEENGRGNFPPRFSGLQFPNYSSELNVNALELDDSALYLCASSLGRGTGNTIYFGEGSWLTVV.

This chain uses TRBV7-2 with TRBJ1-4, with no clear D. The CDR3 loop spans 15 amino acids. V gave up 5 bases and J gave up 7 bases, with 17 bases separating them. Germline CDR1 is SGHTA and CDR2 is FQGNSA. CDR3 amino acids: CASSLRRVTGEKLFF. The CDR3 DNA sequence: TGTGCCAGCAGCCTACGGAGGGTAACCGGTGAAAAACTGTTTTTT.

This chain links TRBV4-3 with TRBJ1-4; the D gene is possibly TRBD1 (6 bases). This CDR3 is 15 amino acids long. The V and J ends lost 3 bases and 7 bases respectively, with 15 bases between them. CDR1 is LGHNA and CDR2 is YSLEER in the germline V gene. CDR3 DNA sequence: TGCGCCAGCAGCCAGGATACAGGGACATTTGAAAAACTGTTTTTT. Its protein is CASSQDTGTFEKLFF.

The rearrangement uses TRBV9 and TRBJ2-6; D is unclear. Germline V CDR1 and CDR2: SGDLS, YYNGEE. The CDR3 is made up of 15 amino acids. V was trimmed by 0 bases and J by 0 bases, leaving 4 bases between them. CDR3 region: CASSVAGSGANVLTF. The CDR3, as DNA: TGTGCCAGCAGCGTAGCCGGCTCTGGGGCCAACGTCCTGACTTTC.

The V call is TRBV9, the J call TRBJ2-5, with D tentatively TRBD1 (6 bases). Germline CDR1 reads SGDLS; CDR2 reads YYNGEE. This CDR3 is built from 14 residues. V was cut by 4 bases and J by 2 bases, with 12 bases left in between. Here the CDR3 DNA reads TGTGCCAGCAGCCTCACGGACAGTCAAGAGACCCAGTACTTC. Its protein is CASSLTDSQETQYF. Using reference TRBV9 and TRBJ2-5 for the parts outside the CDR3, the full variable domain is DSGVTQTPKHLITATGQRVTLRCSPRSGDLSVYWYQQSLDQGLQFLIQYYNGEERAKGNILERFSAQQFPDLHSELNLSSLELGDSALYFCASSLTDSQETQYFGPGTRLLVL.

The CDR3 loop is CASSLGGRRMGYTF. The CDR3 coding sequence is TGTGCCAGCAGCTTAGGGGGCAGGAGGATGGGCTACACCTTC. The chain recombines TRBV11-2 with TRBJ1-2; tentative D call: TRBD1 (5 bases). V gave up 1 base and J gave up 8 bases, with 14 bases separating them. The CDR3 totals 14 residues. Germline values: CDR1 SGHAT, CDR2 FQNNGV.

The rearrangement links TRBV15 to TRBJ2-2, with D tentatively TRBD1 (6 bases). The CDR3 is 15 amino acids. CDR1 and CDR2 from the germline V gene are LNHNV and YYDKDF (reference sequence). Trimming removed 5 bases at V and 2 bases at J, with 12 bases between. This CDR3 is CATSPDRLNTGELFF. The DNA for the CDR3 is TGTGCCACCAGCCCCGACAGGCTAAACACCGGGGAGCTGTTTTTT.

V usage is TRBV11-3 and J usage is TRBJ1-2; unclear D gene. The CDR3 is 11 residues long. V dropped 10 bases and J dropped 5 bases, with 11 bases sitting between them. Germline values: CDR1 SGHNT, CDR2 YENEEA. The CDR3 protein is CATQDGYGYTF. The DNA of the CDR3 is TGTGCCACCCAGGACGGTTATGGCTACACCTTC.

This rearrangement joins TRBV2 to TRBJ1-2, with a tentative D call TRBD1 (5 bases). Germline-derived CDR1 and CDR2 are SNHLY and FYNNEI. This CDR3 region has 17 residues. V was pared by 0 bases and J by 7 bases, with 21 bases between. This chain's CDR3 is CASSEALWGGPDCGYTF. The CDR3 region has the DNA TGTGCCAGCAGTGAAGCGCTTTGGGGCGGACCGGACTGTGGCTACACCTTC.

The gene calls are TRBV5-6 and TRBJ1-1; D is undetermined. V was cut by 2 bases and J by 1 base, with 12 bases left in between. This CDR3 region has 15 residues. Germline-derived CDR1 and CDR2 are SGHDT and YYEEEE. CDR3 bases: TGTGCCAGCAGCTTAGGACGGAGGAGGAACACTGAAGCTTTCTTT. This gives the protein CASSLGRRRNTEAFF.

This sequence joins TRBV5-1 and TRBJ1-5, with D possibly being TRBD1 (5 bases). The CDR3 covers 14 residues. The ends were cut back, 2 bases at V and 7 bases at J, with 13 bases in the middle. Germline V gene sequence: CDR1 SGHRS, CDR2 YFSETQ. CDR3 sequence reads: CASSLGAGDQPQHF. In DNA form, the CDR3 reads TGCGCCAGCAGCTTAGGAGCCGGGGACCAGCCCCAGCATTTT.

This chain connects TRBV28 to TRBJ2-7; TRBD1 matches at 7 bases. The CDR3 is made up of 14 amino acids. V lost 5 bases and J lost 6; bases outside the gene matches: 10. CDR1 is MDHEN and CDR2 is SYDVKM in the germline V gene. This CDR3 reads CASSPTLQGPEQYF. The CDR3 DNA follows: TGTGCCAGCAGTCCCACCCTACAGGGGCCCGAGCAGTACTTC.

J is TRBJ2-2 and V is TRBV7-2; TRBD2 might be the D (5 bases). Trimming left V 7 bases short and J 4 bases short, with 16 bases between. The CDR3 contains 15 residues. In germline, CDR1 is SGHTA, CDR2 FQGNSA. DNA for the CDR3: TGTGCCAGCACGTTCGGGGTAGTGAGCACCGGGGAGCTGTTTTTT. Translating gives CASTFGVVSTGELFF. Variable domain in full (rest from reference TRBV7-2 and TRBJ2-2): GAGVSQSPSNKVTEKGKDVELRCDPISGHTALYWYRQSLGQGLEFLIYFQGNSAPDKSGLPSDRFSAERTGGSVSTLTIQRTQQEDSAVYLCASTFGVVSTGELFFGEGSRLTVL.

The genes are TRBV14 and TRBJ2-5; unclear D gene. The CDR3 runs 18 residues. V lost 2 bases and J 1 base, leaving 20 bases between the germline ends. CDR1 is SGHDN, CDR2 FVKESK, per germline. CDR3 coding DNA: TGTGCCAGCAGCCAAAGGATGACTGGGTCGTTCTTCCAAGAGACCCAGTACTTC. Its protein is CASSQRMTGSFFQETQYF. Full variable domain (outside the CDR3, taken from reference TRBV14 and TRBJ2-5): EAGVTQFPSHSVIEKGQTVTLRCDPISGHDNLYWYRRVMGKEIKFLLHFVKESKQDESGMPNNRFLAERTGGTYSTLKVQPAELEDSGVYFCASSQRMTGSFFQETQYFGPGTRLLVL.

V and J are TRBV30 and TRBJ1-3; D is unclear. The CDR3 has 14 amino acids. Germline V gene sequence: CDR1 GTSNPN, CDR2 SVGIG (reference sequence). Trimming took off 5 bases at V and 0 bases at J, with 11 bases between the two ends. DNA for the CDR3: TGTGCCTGGGGCAGTACCTTCTCTGGAAACACCATATATTTT. Its protein is CAWGSTFSGNTIYF.

The rearrangement joins TRBV5-4 to TRBJ2-2; D possibly corresponds to TRBD1 (5 bases). Per germline, CDR1 SGHNT and CDR2 YYREEE (reference sequence). CDR3 length: 13 residues. Trimming removed 6 bases at V and 0 bases at J, with 6 bases between. In DNA form, the CDR3 reads TGTGCCAGCATGGGGCCGAACACCGGGGAGCTGTTTTTT. Encoded protein: CASMGPNTGELFF.

The J gene is TRBJ1-1, the V gene TRBV5-1; D might be TRBD1 (5 bases). Trimming cost V 4 bases and J 4 bases, with 17 bases left between them. CDR3 size: 15 residues. CDR1 and CDR2 from the germline V gene are SGHRS and YFSETQ. CDR3 bases: TGCGCCAGCAGCCCCGATGGGGGTTCTATCACTGAAGCTTTCTTT. This sequence encodes CASSPDGGSITEAFF.

V gene TRBV27 combines with J gene TRBJ1-1; D uncertain. Germline loops: CDR1 MNHEY, CDR2 SMNVEV (reference sequence). With 5 bases removed from V and 5 bases from J, the gap between germline ends came to 15 bases. This CDR3 contains 14 residues. The CDR3 nucleotides read TGTGCCAGCAGTCCGAGGGTAGTGGGTACTGAAGCTTTCTTT. Translated, it gives CASSPRVVGTEAFF.

V and J are TRBV9 and TRBJ1-2; maybe TRBD1 (5 bases). Trimming removed 0 bases at V and 4 bases at J, with 10 bases between. Per germline, CDR1 SGDLS and CDR2 YYNGEE. This CDR3 is built from 14 residues. Here the CDR3 DNA reads TGTGCCAGCAGCGTAGAGCAGGGTTCCTATGGCTACACCTTC. Protein sequence: CASSVEQGSYGYTF.

This rearrangement joins TRBV19 to TRBJ2-1, with 12 bases lining up with TRBD2. J was trimmed by 6 bases and V by 4 bases; bases with no gene match: 7. The CDR3 sequence is 16 residues long. Germline V gene data show CDR1 as LNHDA and CDR2 as SQIVND (reference sequence). CDR3 sequence: CASSKLAGGRVNEQFF. CDR3 in DNA: TGTGCCAGTAGTAAGCTAGCGGGGGGGCGGGTCAATGAGCAGTTCTTC.

Regarding this clone: In the same sample, other DNA sequences code for this CDR3. V gene TRBV2 combines with J gene TRBJ1-1, with D perhaps matching TRBD1 (5 bases). The V gene's germline CDR1 is SNHLY and CDR2 FYNNEI. Trimming took 4 bases from V and 1 from J, leaving 7 bases between them. The CDR3 loop spans 13 amino acids. The CDR3 region has the DNA TGTGCCAGCAGTGTAGGACAGAACACTGAAGCTTTCTTT. Translated, it gives CASSVGQNTEAFF.

The chain couples TRBV19 to TRBJ2-2; D might be TRBD1 or TRBD2, each matching 6 bases. Germline CDR1 is LNHDA and CDR2 is SQIVND (reference sequence). The V and J ends lost 6 bases and 10 bases respectively, with 15 bases between them. The CDR3 contains 13 residues. CDR3 loop: CASRLGGLQELFF. In DNA form, the CDR3 reads TGTGCCAGTAGATTGGGGGGCCTCCAGGAGCTGTTTTTT.

The gene calls are TRBV6-5 and TRBJ2-1, with 10 nucleotides matching TRBD2. The CDR3 spans 14 residues. Per the germline V gene, CDR1 is MNHEY and CDR2 is SVGAGI. The trim removed 8 bases at V and 4 bases at J, leaving 5 bases unmatched. CDR3: CASGQAGGYNEQFF. The CDR3 DNA follows: TGTGCCAGCGGTCAAGCGGGGGGGTACAATGAGCAGTTCTTC.

V and J are TRBV18 and TRBJ2-1, with 9 nucleotides matching TRBD2. CDR3 length equals 14 residues. The germline V gene has CDR1 KGHSH and CDR2 LQKENI. J was trimmed by 5 bases and V by 3 bases; bases with no gene match: 2. DNA for the CDR3: TGTGCCAGCTCACCGGGACTAGCCCACAATGAGCAGTTCTTC. Protein sequence: CASSPGLAHNEQFF. Filled out from reference TRBV18 and TRBJ2-1, the complete variable domain reads NAGVMQNPRHLVRRRGQEARLRCSPMKGHSHVYWYRQLPEEGLKFMVYLQKENIIDESGMPKERFSAEFPKEGPSILRIQQVVRGDSAAYFCASSPGLAHNEQFFGPGTRLTVL.

This chain connects TRBV27 to TRBJ2-6; 7 nucleotides agree with TRBD1. V lost 9 bases and J lost 0; bases outside the gene matches: 14. The germline gives CDR1 MNHEY, CDR2 SMNVEV (reference sequence). The CDR3 contains 18 residues. The CDR3 DNA reads TGTGCCAGTAGGGCCCCCGGGACAGAGAGCTCTGGGGCCAACGTCCTGACTTTC. It encodes CASRAPGTESSGANVLTF. Full variable domain (outside the CDR3, taken from reference TRBV27 and TRBJ2-6): EAQVTQNPRYLITVTGKKLTVTCSQNMNHEYMSWYRQDPGLGLRQIYYSMNVEVTDKGDVPEGYKVSRKEKRNFPLILESPSPNQTSLYFCASRAPGTESSGANVLTFGAGSRLTVL.

The chain couples TRBV5-4 to TRBJ1-2; 7 bases are shared with TRBD1. Germline CDR1 and CDR2: SGHNT and YYREEE (reference sequence). The CDR3 is 16 residues long. The V and J ends lost 1 base and 5 bases, in that order; junction bases with no gene match: 11. CDR3 in amino acids: CASSLPGTEGAYGYTF. The CDR3, as DNA: TGTGCCAGCAGCTTGCCTGGGACGGAGGGGGCTTATGGCTACACCTTC.

The CDR3 sequence is CASGTGSKAGNTIYF. The CDR3 region has the DNA TGTGCCAGCGGTACCGGGTCCAAGGCTGGAAACACCATATATTTT. The V and J genes are TRBV19 and TRBJ1-3, with no clear D. The CDR3 consists of 15 residues. Trimming removed 9 bases from V and 2 bases from J, with 17 bases in between. The germline V gene has CDR1 LNHDA and CDR2 SQIVND (reference sequence).

The CDR3 nucleotides are TGTGCCAGTAGTATAATGGGGGCGCGAGGCTACACCTTC. Its protein is CASSIMGARGYTF. The J gene is TRBJ1-2, the V gene TRBV19, with TRBD1 as a possible D gene (6 bases). V dropped 2 bases and J dropped 8 bases, with 12 bases sitting between them. The CDR3 is made up of 13 amino acids. The V gene's germline CDR1 is LNHDA and CDR2 SQIVND (reference sequence).

The chain carries TRBV19 and TRBJ1-2; tentatively, D is TRBD1 (6 bases). CDR1 is LNHDA, CDR2 SQIVND, per germline (reference sequence). Trimming took off 6 bases at V and 1 base at J, with 12 bases between the two ends. The CDR3 runs 14 residues. This CDR3 is CASSRQDRNYGYTF. The CDR3 DNA sequence: TGTGCCAGTAGCCGACAGGACCGTAACTATGGCTACACCTTC. Variable domain in full (rest from reference TRBV19 and TRBJ1-2): DGGITQSPKYLFRKEGQNVTLSCEQNLNHDAMYWYRQDPGQGLRLIYYSQIVNDFQKGDIAEGYSVSREKKESFPLTVTSAQKNPTAFYLCASSRQDRNYGYTFGSGTRLTVV.

This chain links TRBV19 with TRBJ2-1, with 12 bases identical to TRBD2. After removal of 4 bases from V and 6 bases from J, the junction contained 19 bases not matched to a gene. Germline CDR1 is LNHDA and CDR2 is SQIVND (reference sequence). CDR3 length: 20 residues. This CDR3 reads CASSTTPGTSGRPLSNEQFF. The CDR3 nucleotides are TGTGCCAGTAGTACGACTCCCGGGACTAGCGGGCGCCCCCTGAGCAATGAGCAGTTCTTC. Full variable domain (rest looked up from reference TRBV19 and TRBJ2-1): DGGITQSPKYLFRKEGQNVTLSCEQNLNHDAMYWYRQDPGQGLRLIYYSQIVNDFQKGDIAEGYSVSREKKESFPLTVTSAQKNPTAFYLCASSTTPGTSGRPLSNEQFFGPGTRLTVL.